Presented here are 3 T cell receptor beta chains from one specimen sequenced in a study of T cells in localized non-small cell lung cancer. Some clones are missing from TCRdb's copy, which holds only in-frame ones; the method was immunoSEQ multiplex PCR. The table includes some 1,500 clones, roughly 31% detected once. This specimen was lung tumor tissue, taken before any cancer treatment. Every receptor here comes from a man aged 35 to 69 with stage II lung adenocarcinoma.

This clone has only a few counts. The chain has TRBV11-3 and TRBJ1-2, with D perhaps TRBD1 (6 bases). CDR3 length equals 17 residues. Trimming left V 1 base short and J 3 bases short, with 18 bases between. Germline V gives CDR1 SGHNT, CDR2 YENEEA. CDR3 DNA sequence: TGTGCCAGCAGCTTAGTGGTGGGGGGCAGATTGGACTATGGCTACACCTTC. Translated, it gives CASSLVVGGRLDYGYTF.

This chain uses TRBV28 with TRBJ2-2, with unresolved D. Germline V CDR1 and CDR2: MDHEN, SYDVKM. The length of the CDR3 is 16 residues. Trimming left V 3 bases short and J 3 bases short, with 14 bases between. CDR3 in DNA: TGTGCCAGCAGTTTTTATCGGCTAGTCCACACCGGGGAGCTGTTTTTT. It specifies CASSFYRLVHTGELFF.

The chain links TRBV18 to TRBJ1-2; D unclear. The CDR3 is 13 amino acids. V dropped 2 bases and J dropped 7 bases, with 11 bases sitting between them. Germline V CDR1 and CDR2: KGHSH, LQKENI. The CDR3 loop reads CASSPVLFSGYTF. The CDR3 DNA follows: TGTGCCAGCTCACCAGTCCTCTTTTCTGGCTACACCTTC. The variable domain in full, with the rest retrieved from reference TRBV18 and TRBJ1-2, is NAGVMQNPRHLVRRRGQEARLRCSPMKGHSHVYWYRQLPEEGLKFMVYLQKENIIDESGMPKERFSAEFPKEGPSILRIQQVVRGDSAAYFCASSPVLFSGYTFGSGTRLTVV.